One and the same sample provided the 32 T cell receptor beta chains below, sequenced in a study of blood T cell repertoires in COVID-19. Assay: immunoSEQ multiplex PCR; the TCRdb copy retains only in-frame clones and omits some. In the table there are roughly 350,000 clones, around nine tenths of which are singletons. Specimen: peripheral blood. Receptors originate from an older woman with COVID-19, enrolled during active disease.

CDR3 amino acids: CASKSQQGSEKLFF. The CDR3 DNA reads TGTGCCAGCAAGAGTCAGCAGGGGAGTGAAAAACTGTTTTTT. The chain employs TRBV27 and TRBJ1-4; maybe TRBD1 (6 bases). The V gene's germline CDR1 is MNHEY and CDR2 SMNVEV (reference sequence). CDR3 size: 14 residues. The V end lost 7 bases, the J end lost 7 bases, and 16 bases lay between the germline ends.

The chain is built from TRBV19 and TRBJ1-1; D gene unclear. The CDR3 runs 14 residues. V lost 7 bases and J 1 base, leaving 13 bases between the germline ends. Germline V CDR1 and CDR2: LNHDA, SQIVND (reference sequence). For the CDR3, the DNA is TGTGCCAGTACCCTCGGACTAAGGAACACTGAAGCTTTCTTT. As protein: CASTLGLRNTEAFF.

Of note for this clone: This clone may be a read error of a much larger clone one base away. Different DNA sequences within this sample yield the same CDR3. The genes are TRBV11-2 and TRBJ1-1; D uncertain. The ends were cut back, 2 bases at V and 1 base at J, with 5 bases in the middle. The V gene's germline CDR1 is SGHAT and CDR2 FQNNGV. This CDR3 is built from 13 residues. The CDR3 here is CASSLRENTEAFF. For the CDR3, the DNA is TGTGCCAGCAGCTTACGGGAGAACACTGAAGCTTTCTTT.

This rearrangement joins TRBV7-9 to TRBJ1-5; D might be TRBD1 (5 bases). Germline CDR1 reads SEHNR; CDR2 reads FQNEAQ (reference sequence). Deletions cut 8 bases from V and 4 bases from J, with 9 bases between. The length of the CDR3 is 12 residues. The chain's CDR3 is CASSGLNQPQHF. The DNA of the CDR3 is TGTGCCAGCTCAGGGTTGAATCAGCCCCAGCATTTT.

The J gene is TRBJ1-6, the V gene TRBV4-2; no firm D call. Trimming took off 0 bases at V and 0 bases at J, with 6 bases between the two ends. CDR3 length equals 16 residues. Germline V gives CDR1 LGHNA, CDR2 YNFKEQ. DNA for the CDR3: TGTGCCAGCAGCCAAGATTTGAGCTCCTATAATTCACCCCTCCACTTT. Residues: CASSQDLSSYNSPLHF.

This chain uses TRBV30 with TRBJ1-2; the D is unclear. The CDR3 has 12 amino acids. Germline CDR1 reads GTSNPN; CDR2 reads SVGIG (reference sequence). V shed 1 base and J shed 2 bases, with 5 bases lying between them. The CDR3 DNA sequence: TGTGCCTGGAGTGAGACAAACTATGGCTACACCTTC. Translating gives CAWSETNYGYTF. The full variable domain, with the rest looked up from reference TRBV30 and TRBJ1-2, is SQTIHQWPATLVQPVGSPLSLECTVEGTSNPNLYWYRQAAGRGLQLLFYSVGIGQISSEVPQNLSASRPQDRQFILSSKKLLLSDSGFYLCAWSETNYGYTFGSGTRLTVV.

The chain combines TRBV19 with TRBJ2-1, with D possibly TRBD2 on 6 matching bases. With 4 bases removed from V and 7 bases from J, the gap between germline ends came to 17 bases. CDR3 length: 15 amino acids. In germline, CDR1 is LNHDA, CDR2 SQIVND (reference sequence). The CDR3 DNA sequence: TGTGCCAGTAGTACCGGATTATGGGGGGAAAATGAGCAGTTCTTC. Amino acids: CASSTGLWGENEQFF. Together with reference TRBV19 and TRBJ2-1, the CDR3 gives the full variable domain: DGGITQSPKYLFRKEGQNVTLSCEQNLNHDAMYWYRQDPGQGLRLIYYSQIVNDFQKGDIAEGYSVSREKKESFPLTVTSAQKNPTAFYLCASSTGLWGENEQFFGPGTRLTVL.

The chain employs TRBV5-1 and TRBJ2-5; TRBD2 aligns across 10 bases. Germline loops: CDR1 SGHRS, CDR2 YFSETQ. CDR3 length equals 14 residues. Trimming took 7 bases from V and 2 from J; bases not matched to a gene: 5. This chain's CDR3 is CASASGGSQETQYF. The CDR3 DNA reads TGCGCCAGCGCTAGCGGGGGTTCTCAAGAGACCCAGTACTTC.

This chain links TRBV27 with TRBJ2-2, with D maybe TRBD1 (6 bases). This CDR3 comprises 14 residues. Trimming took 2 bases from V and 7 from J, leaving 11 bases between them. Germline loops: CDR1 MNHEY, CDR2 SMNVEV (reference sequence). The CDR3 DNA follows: TGTGCCAGCAGTTTAACAGGGCTCATCGGGGAGCTGTTTTTT. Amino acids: CASSLTGLIGELFF.

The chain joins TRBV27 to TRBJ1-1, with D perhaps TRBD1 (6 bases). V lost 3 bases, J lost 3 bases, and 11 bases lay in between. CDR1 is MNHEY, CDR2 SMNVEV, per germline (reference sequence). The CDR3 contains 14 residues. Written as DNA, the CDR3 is TGTGCCAGCAGTTTGTTAGGGGGTTACACTGAAGCTTTCTTT. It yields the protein CASSLLGGYTEAFF.

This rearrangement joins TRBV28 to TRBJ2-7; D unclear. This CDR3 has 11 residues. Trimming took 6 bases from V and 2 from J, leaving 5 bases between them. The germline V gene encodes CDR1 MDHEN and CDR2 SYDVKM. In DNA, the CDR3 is TGTGCCAGCAGCCCCACCTACGAGCAGTACTTC. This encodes CASSPTYEQYF. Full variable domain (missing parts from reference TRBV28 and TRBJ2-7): DVKVTQSSRYLVKRTGEKVFLECVQDMDHENMFWYRQDPGLGLRLIYFSYDVKMKEKGDIPEGYSVSREKKERFSLILESASTNQTSMYLCASSPTYEQYFGPGTRLTVT.

As DNA, the CDR3 is TGTGCCAGCAGCCTCCCTCCTGGCGGGGGTAACGAGCAGTACTTC. It translates to CASSLPPGGGNEQYF. The chain recombines TRBV4-2 with TRBJ2-7; 7 bases align to TRBD2. From germline, CDR1 is LGHNA and CDR2 YNFKEQ. The trim removed 4 bases at V and 5 bases at J, leaving 11 bases unmatched. There are 15 residues in the CDR3.

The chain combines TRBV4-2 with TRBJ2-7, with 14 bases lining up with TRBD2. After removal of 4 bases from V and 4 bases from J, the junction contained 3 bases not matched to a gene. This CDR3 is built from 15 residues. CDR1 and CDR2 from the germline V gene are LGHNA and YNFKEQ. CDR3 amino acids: CASSLGTSGGYEQYF. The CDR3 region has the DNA TGTGCCAGCAGCCTCGGGACTAGCGGGGGATACGAGCAGTACTTC.

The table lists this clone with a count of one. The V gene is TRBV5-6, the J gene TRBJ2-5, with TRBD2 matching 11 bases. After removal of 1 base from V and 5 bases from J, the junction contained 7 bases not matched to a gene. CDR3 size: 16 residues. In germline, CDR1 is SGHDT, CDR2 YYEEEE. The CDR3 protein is CASSLLSGGAIETQYF. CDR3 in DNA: TGTGCCAGCAGCTTGCTTAGCGGGGGGGCCATTGAGACCCAGTACTTC.

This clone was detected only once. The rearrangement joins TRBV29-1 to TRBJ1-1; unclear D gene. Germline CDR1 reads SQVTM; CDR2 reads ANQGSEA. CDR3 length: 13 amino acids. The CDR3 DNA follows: TGCAGTGCCAGAGGCAGGCGGGACACTGAAGCTTTCTTT. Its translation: CSARGRRDTEAFF.

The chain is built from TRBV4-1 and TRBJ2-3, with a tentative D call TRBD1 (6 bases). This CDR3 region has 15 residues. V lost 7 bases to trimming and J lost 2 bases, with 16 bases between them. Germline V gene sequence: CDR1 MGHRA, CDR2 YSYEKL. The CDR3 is CASKPRQDYTDTQYF. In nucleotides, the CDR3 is TGCGCCAGCAAACCTAGACAGGATTACACAGATACGCAGTATTTT.

The CDR3 spells CASSRDRAKEAFF. The CDR3 nucleotides read TGTGCCAGCAGTCGGGACAGGGCAAAAGAAGCTTTCTTT. This chain links TRBV27 with TRBJ1-1; 9 bases are shared with TRBD1. V was clipped by 5 bases and J by 8 bases; unmatched bases: 6. CDR1 is MNHEY and CDR2 is SMNVEV in the germline V gene (reference sequence). This CDR3 is built from 13 residues.

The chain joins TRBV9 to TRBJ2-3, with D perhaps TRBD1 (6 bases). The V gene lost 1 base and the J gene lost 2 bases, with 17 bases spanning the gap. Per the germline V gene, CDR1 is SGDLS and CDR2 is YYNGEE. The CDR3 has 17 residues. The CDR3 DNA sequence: TGTGCCAGCAGCGTATTCGAGGGGACAACCATCACAGATACGCAGTATTTT. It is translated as CASSVFEGTTITDTQYF.

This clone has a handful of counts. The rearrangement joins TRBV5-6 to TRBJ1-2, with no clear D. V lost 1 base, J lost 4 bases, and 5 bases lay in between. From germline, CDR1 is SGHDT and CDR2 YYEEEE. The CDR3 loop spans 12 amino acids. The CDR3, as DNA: TGTGCCAGCAGCTTGCCCAGCTATGGCTACACCTTC. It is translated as CASSLPSYGYTF.

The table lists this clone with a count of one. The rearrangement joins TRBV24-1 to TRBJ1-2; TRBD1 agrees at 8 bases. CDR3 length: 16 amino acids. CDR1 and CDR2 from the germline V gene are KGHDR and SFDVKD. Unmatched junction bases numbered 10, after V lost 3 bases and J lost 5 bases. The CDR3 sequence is CATSDPGTGAAYGYTF. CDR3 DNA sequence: TGTGCCACCAGTGATCCCGGGACAGGAGCGGCATATGGCTACACCTTC.

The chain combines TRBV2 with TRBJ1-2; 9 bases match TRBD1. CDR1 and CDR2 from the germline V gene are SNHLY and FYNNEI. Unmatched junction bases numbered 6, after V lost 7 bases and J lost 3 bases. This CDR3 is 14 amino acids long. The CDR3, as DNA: TGTGCCAGCATCCGGGACAGGGAGGACTATGGCTACACCTTC. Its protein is CASIRDREDYGYTF.

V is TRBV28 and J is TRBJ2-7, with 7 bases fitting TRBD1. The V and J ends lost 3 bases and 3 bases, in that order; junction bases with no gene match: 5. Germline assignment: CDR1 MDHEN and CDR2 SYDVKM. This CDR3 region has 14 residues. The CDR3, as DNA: TGTGCCAGCAGTTTGAGACAGGGTAGCTACGAGCAGTACTTC. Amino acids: CASSLRQGSYEQYF. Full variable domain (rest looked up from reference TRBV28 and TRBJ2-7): DVKVTQSSRYLVKRTGEKVFLECVQDMDHENMFWYRQDPGLGLRLIYFSYDVKMKEKGDIPEGYSVSREKKERFSLILESASTNQTSMYLCASSLRQGSYEQYFGPGTRLTVT.

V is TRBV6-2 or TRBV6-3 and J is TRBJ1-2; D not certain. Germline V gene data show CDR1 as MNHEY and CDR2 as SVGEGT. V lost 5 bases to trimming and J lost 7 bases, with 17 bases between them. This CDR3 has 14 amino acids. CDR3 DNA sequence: TGTGCCAGCAGTCGACCGGGAACCTCGAGTGGCTACACCTTC. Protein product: CASSRPGTSSGYTF.

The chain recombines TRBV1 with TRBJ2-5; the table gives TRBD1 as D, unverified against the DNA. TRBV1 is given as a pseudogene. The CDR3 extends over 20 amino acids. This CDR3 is CTSSQDRRWDRGLTGETQYF. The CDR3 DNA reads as TGCACCAGCAGCCAAGATCGGCGCTGGGACAGGGGGCTTACCGGGGAGACCCAGTACTTC.

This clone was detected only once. DNA of the CDR3: TGTGCCACTCAAGGGGGAACCGGGGAGCTGTTTTTT. This sequence encodes CATQGGTGELFF. The gene calls are TRBV24-1 and TRBJ2-2; D might be TRBD1 (6 bases). This CDR3 region has 12 residues. Germline V gene lookup returns CDR1 KGHDR and CDR2 SFDVKD. V was cut by 10 bases and J by 5 bases, with 10 bases left in between.

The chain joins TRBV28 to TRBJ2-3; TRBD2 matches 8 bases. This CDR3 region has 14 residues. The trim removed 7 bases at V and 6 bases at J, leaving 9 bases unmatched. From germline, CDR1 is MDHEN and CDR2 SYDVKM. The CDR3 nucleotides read TGTGCCAGCATCCCCGGGGGGGCCGGTGATACGCAGTATTTT. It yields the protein CASIPGGAGDTQYF.

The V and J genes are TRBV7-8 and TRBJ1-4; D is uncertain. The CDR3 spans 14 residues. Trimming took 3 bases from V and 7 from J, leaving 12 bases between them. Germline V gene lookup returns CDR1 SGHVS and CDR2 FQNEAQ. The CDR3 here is CASSFGRLGEKLFF. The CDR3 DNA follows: TGTGCCAGCAGCTTCGGGAGGTTGGGTGAAAAACTGTTTTTT.

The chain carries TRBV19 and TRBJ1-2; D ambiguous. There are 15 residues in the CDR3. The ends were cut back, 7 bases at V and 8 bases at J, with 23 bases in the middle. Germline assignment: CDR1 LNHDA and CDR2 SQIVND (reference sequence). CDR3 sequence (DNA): TGTGCCAGTACCAACGTCTTGGGAGGTGTTTGGGGCTACACCTTC. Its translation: CASTNVLGGVWGYTF.

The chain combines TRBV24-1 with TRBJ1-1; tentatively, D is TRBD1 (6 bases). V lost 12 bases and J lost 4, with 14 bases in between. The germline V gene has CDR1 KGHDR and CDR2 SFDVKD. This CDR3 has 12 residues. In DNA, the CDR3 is TGTGCCGTGGGGAGAGGGGGCACTGAAGCTTTCTTT. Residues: CAVGRGGTEAFF.

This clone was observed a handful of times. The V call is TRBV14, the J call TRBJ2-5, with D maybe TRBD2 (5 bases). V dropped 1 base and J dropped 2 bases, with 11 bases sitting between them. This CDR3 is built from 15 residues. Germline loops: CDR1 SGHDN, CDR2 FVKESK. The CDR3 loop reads CASSQGAEDQETQYF. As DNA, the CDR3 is TGTGCCAGCAGCCAAGGAGCGGAAGATCAAGAGACCCAGTACTTC.

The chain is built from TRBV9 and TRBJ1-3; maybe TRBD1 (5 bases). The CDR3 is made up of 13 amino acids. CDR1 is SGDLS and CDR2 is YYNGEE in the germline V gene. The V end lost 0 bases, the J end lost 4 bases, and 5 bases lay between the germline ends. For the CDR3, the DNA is TGTGCCAGCAGCGTAGAGGGGGGAAACACCATATATTTT. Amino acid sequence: CASSVEGGNTIYF. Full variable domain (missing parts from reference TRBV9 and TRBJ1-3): DSGVTQTPKHLITATGQRVTLRCSPRSGDLSVYWYQQSLDQGLQFLIQYYNGEERAKGNILERFSAQQFPDLHSELNLSSLELGDSALYFCASSVEGGNTIYFGEGSWLTVV.

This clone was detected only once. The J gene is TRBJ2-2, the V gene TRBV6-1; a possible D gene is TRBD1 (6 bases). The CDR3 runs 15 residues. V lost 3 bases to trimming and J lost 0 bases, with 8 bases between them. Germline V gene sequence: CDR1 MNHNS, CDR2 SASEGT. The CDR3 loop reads CASSDRGTNTGELFF. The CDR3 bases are TGTGCCAGCAGTGACAGGGGTACGAACACCGGGGAGCTGTTTTTT.